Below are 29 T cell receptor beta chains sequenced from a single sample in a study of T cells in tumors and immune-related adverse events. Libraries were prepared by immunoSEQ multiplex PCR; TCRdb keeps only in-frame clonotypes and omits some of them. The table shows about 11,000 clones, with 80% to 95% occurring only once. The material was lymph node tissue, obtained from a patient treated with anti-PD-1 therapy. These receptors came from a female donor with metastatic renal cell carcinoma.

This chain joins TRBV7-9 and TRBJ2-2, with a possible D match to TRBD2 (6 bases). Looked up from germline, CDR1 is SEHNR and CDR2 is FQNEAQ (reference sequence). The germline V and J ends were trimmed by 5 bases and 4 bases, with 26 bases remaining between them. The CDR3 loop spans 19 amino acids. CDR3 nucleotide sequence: TGTGCCAGCAGCCCATGGAACCTATTATCTGGGCGGGGCACCGGGGAGCTGTTTTTT. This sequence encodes CASSPWNLLSGRGTGELFF.

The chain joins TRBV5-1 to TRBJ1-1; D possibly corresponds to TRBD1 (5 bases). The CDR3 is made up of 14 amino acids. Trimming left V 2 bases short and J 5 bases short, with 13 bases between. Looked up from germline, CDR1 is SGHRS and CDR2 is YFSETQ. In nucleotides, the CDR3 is TGCGCCAGCAGCTTCTCGGGGGGGAGGACTGAAGCTTTCTTT. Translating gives CASSFSGGRTEAFF.

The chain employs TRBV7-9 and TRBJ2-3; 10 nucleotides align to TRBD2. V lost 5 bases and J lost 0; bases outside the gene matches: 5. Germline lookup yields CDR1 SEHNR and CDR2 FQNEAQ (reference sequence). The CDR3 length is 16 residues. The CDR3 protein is CASSRLAGVSTDTQYF. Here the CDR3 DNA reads TGTGCCAGCAGCCGTCTAGCGGGGGTTAGCACAGATACGCAGTATTTT.

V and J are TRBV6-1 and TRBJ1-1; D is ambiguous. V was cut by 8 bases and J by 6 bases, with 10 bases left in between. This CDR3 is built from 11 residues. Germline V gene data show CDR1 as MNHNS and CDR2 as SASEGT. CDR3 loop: CASAGWAEAFF. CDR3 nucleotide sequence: TGTGCCAGCGCGGGTTGGGCTGAAGCTTTCTTT.

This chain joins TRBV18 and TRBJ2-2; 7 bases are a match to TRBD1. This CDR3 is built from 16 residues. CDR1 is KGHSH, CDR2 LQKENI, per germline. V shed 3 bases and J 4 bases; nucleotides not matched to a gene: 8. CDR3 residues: CASSPNEGQITGELFF. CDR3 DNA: TGTGCCAGCTCACCGAACGAGGGACAGATCACCGGGGAGCTGTTTTTT.

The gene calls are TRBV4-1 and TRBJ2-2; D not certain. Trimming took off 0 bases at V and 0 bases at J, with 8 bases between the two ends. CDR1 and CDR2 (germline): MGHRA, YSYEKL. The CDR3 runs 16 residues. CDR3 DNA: TGCGCCAGCAGCCAAGATGATCGTACGAACACCGGGGAGCTGTTTTTT. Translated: CASSQDDRTNTGELFF.

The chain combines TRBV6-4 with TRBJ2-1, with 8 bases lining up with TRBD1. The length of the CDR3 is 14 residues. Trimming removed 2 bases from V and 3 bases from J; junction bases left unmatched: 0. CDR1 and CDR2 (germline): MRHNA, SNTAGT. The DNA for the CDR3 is TGTGCCAGCAGTGACGGACAGGGCTACAATGAGCAGTTCTTC. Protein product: CASSDGQGYNEQFF.

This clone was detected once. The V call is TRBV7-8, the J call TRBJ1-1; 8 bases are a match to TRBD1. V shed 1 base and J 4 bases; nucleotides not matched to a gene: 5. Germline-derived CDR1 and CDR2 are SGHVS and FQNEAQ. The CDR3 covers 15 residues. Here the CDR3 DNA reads TGTGCCAGCAGCTTAGTTCAGGGGGCTGCCACTGAAGCTTTCTTT. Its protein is CASSLVQGAATEAFF.

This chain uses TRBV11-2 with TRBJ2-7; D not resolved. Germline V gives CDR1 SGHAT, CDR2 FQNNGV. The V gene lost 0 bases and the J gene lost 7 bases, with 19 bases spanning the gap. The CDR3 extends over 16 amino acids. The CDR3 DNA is TGTGCCAGCAGCTTAGAAAGGTCCATCCTGGGGTTGGAGCAGTACTTC. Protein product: CASSLERSILGLEQYF. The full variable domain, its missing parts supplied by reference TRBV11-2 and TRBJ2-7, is EAGVAQSPRYKIIEKRQSVAFWCNPISGHATLYWYQQILGQGPKLLIQFQNNGVVDDSQLPKDRFSAERLKGVDSTLKIQPAKLEDSAVYLCASSLERSILGLEQYFGPGTRLTVT.

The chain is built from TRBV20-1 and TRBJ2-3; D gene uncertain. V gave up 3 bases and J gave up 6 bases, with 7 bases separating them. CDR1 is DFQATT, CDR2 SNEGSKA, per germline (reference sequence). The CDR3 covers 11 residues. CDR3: CSASQLDTQYF. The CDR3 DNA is TGCAGTGCTAGCCAATTGGATACGCAGTATTTT.

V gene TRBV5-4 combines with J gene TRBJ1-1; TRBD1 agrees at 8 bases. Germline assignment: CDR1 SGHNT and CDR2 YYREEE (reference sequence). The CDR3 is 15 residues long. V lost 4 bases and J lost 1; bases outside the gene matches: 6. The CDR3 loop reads CASSQGQGGNTEAFF. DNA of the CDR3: TGTGCCAGCAGCCAAGGACAGGGAGGGAACACTGAAGCTTTCTTT. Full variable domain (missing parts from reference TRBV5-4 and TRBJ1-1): ETGVTQSPTHLIKTRGQQVTLRCSSQSGHNTVSWYQQALGQGPQFIFQYYREEENGRGNFPPRFSGLQFPNYSSELNVNALELDDSALYLCASSQGQGGNTEAFFGQGTRLTVV.

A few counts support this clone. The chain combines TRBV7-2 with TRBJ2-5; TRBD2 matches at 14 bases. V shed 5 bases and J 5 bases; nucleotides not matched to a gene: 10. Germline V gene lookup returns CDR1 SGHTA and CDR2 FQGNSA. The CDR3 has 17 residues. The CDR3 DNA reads TGTGCCAGCAGCCCGCTGCGACTAGCGGGGGGGCGGGAGACCCAGTACTTC. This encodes CASSPLRLAGGRETQYF.

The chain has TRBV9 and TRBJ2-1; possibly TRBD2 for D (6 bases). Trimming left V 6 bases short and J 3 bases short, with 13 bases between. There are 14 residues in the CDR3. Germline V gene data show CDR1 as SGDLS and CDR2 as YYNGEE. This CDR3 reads CASNREGLYNEQFF. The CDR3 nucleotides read TGTGCCAGCAACCGAGAGGGACTCTACAATGAGCAGTTCTTC.

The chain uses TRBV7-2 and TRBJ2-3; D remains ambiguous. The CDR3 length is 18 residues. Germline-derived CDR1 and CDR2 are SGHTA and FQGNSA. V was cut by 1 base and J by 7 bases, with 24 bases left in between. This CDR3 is CASSLVIGLASGLHTQYF. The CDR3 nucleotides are TGTGCCAGCAGCTTAGTAATTGGGCTGGCCTCCGGTTTGCATACGCAGTATTTT.

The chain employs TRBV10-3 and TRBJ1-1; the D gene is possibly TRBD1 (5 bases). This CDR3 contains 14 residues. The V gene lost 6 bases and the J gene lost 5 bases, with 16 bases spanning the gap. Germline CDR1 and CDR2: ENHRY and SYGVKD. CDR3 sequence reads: CAIRGTLRSTEAFF. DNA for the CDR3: TGTGCCATCAGGGGGACTCTACGGTCTACTGAAGCTTTCTTT.

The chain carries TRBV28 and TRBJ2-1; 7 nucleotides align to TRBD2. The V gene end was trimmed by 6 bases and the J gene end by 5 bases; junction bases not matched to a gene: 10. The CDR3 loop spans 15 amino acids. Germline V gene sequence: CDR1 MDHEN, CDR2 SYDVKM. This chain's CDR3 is CASSRTSEVNNEQFF. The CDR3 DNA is TGTGCCAGCAGCCGAACTAGCGAAGTCAACAATGAGCAGTTCTTC. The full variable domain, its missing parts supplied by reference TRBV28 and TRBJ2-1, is DVKVTQSSRYLVKRTGEKVFLECVQDMDHENMFWYRQDPGLGLRLIYFSYDVKMKEKGDIPEGYSVSREKKERFSLILESASTNQTSMYLCASSRTSEVNNEQFFGPGTRLTVL.

CDR3: CASSPWDSTIYGYTF. As DNA, the CDR3 is TGTGCCAGCAGCCCCTGGGACAGCACCATCTATGGCTACACCTTC. The chain is built from TRBV14 and TRBJ1-2; 7 bases are shared with TRBD1. The CDR3 loop spans 15 amino acids. The V gene's germline CDR1 is SGHDN and CDR2 FVKESK. J lost 4 bases, V lost 4 bases, and 9 bases had no gene match. Based on the CDR3 plus reference TRBV14 and TRBJ1-2, the full variable domain is EAGVTQFPSHSVIEKGQTVTLRCDPISGHDNLYWYRRVMGKEIKFLLHFVKESKQDESGMPNNRFLAERTGGTYSTLKVQPAELEDSGVYFCASSPWDSTIYGYTFGSGTRLTVV.

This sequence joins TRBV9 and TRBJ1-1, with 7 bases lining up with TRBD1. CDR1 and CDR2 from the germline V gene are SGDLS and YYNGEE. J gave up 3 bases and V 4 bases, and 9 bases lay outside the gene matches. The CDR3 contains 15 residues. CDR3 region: CASSTGGGRYTEAFF. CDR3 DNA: TGTGCCAGCAGCACGGGAGGGGGCAGGTACACTGAAGCTTTCTTT.

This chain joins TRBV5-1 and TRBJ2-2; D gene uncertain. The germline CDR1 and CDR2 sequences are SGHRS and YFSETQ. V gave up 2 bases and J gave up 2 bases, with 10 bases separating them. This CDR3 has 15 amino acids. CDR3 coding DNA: TGCGCCAGCAGCTTTTTAGACACAAACACCGGGGAGCTGTTTTTT. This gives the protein CASSFLDTNTGELFF. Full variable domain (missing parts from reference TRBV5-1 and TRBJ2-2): KAGVTQTPRYLIKTRGQQVTLSCSPISGHRSVSWYQQTPGQGLQFLFEYFSETQRNKGNFPGRFSGRQFSNSRSEMNVSTLELGDSALYLCASSFLDTNTGELFFGEGSRLTVL.

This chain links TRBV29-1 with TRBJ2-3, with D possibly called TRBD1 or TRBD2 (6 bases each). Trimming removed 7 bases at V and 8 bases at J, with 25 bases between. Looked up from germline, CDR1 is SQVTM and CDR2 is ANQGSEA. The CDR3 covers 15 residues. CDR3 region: CSADAGGGLGGTQYF. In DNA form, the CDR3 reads TGCAGCGCCGATGCAGGTGGAGGGTTAGGGGGTACGCAGTATTTT.

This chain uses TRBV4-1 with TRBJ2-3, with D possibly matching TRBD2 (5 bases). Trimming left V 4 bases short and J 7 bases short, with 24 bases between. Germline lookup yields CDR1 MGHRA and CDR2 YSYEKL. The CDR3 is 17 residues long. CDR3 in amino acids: CASSLVIGDWGVNTQYF. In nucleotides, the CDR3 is TGCGCCAGCAGCCTAGTAATTGGCGATTGGGGAGTCAATACGCAGTATTTT.

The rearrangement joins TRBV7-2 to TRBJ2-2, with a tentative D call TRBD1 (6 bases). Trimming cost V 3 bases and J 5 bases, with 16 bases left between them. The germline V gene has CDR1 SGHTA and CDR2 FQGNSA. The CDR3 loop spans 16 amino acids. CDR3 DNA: TGTGCCAGCAGCTTCCCACCCCAACAGGGAACCGGGGAGCTGTTTTTT. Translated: CASSFPPQQGTGELFF.

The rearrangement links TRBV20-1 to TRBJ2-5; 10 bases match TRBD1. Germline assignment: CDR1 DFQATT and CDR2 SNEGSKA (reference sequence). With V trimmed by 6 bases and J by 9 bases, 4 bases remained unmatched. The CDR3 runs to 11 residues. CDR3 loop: CSARTGGAQYF. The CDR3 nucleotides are TGCAGTGCAAGGACAGGGGGTGCCCAGTACTTC.

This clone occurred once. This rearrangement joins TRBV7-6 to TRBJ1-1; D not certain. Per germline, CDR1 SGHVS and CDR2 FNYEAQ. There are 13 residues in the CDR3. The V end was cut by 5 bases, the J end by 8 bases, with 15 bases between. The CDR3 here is CASSPRSTREAFF. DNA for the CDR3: TGTGCCAGCAGCCCGCGATCAACACGAGAAGCTTTCTTT.

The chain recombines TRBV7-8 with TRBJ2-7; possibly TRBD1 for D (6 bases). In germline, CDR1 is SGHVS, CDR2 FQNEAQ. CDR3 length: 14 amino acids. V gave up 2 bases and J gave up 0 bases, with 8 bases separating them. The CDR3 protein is CASSLQGSSYEQYF. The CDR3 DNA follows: TGTGCCAGCAGCTTACAGGGGAGCTCCTACGAGCAGTACTTC.

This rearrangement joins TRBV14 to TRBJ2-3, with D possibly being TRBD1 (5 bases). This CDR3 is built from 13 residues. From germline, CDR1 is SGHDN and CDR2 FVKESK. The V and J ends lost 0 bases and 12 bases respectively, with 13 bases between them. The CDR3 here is CASSQELRGSQYF. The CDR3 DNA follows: TGTGCCAGCAGCCAAGAATTAAGGGGATCTCAGTATTTT.

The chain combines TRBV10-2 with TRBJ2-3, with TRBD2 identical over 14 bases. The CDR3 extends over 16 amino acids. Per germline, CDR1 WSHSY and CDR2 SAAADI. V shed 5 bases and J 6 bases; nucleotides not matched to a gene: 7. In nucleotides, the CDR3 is TGCGCCAGCAGTACGGGGACTAGCGGGAGATGGGATACGCAGTATTTT. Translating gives CASSTGTSGRWDTQYF.

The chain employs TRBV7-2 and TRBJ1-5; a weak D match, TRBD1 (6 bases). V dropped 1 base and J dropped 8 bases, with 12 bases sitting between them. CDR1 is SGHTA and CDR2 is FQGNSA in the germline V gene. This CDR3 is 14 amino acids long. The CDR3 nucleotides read TGTGCCAGCAGCTTAGAGGGGGGCCCGAAGCCCCAGCATTTT. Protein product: CASSLEGGPKPQHF.

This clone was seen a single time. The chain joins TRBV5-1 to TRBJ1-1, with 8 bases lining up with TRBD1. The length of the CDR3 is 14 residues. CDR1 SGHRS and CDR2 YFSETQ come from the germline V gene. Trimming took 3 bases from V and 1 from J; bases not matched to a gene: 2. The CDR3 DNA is TGCGCCAGCAGCTCGGGGACAGGGAACACTGAAGCTTTCTTT. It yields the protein CASSSGTGNTEAFF.